This is a list of T cell receptor beta chains from one sample in a study of T cell responses to AZD1222 COVID-19 vaccine. The assay was immunoSEQ multiplex PCR, and TCRdb's table has in-frame clones only and misses some. The repertoire holds roughly 160,000 clones, with roughly nine tenths as singletons. Here the sequenced sample was peripheral blood, taken on day 0 of AZD1222 vaccination. The receptors originated from an adult in good health. Both conserved end residues are part of each CDR3. A D gene is named only where the DNA matches it firmly.

TRBJ2-2 | TRBV20-1 | 16 | . | CSASSGPDPDTGELFF
TRBJ1-2 | TRBV3-1/TRBV3-2 | 14 | TRBD1 | CASSQGTGAYGYTF
TRBJ2-1 | TRBV12-3/TRBV12-4 | 12 | . | CASSFGVSEQFF
TRBJ2-2 | TRBV19 | 14 | . | CASSIGGNTGELFF
TRBJ1-3 | TRBV7-2 | 15 | TRBD1 | CASSTFGTAGNTIYF
TRBJ2-3 | TRBV5-8 | 18 | . | CASSLGQPMHTGTDTQYF
TRBJ2-7 | TRBV7-2 | 15 | . | CASSLYLGVSYEQYF
TRBJ2-7 | TRBV10-3 | 17 | . | CAISEWGRGLSSYEQYF
TRBJ1-5 | TRBV6-2/TRBV6-3 | 15 | . | CASSLQGNSNQPQHF
TRBJ2-3 | TRBV3-1/TRBV3-2 | 16 | . | CASSQVRGVGTDTQYF
TRBJ2-3 | TRBV30 | 13 | . | CAWSSGAGDTQYF
TRBJ1-2 | TRBV6-5 | 14 | TRBD1 | CASSTPGGGYGYTF
TRBJ2-1 | TRBV12-3/TRBV12-4 | 11 | TRBD2 | CASSLAGEQFF
TRBJ2-7 | TRBV10-3 | 14 | . | CAISDAAYSYEQYF
TRBJ1-1 | TRBV5-5 | 14 | . | CASSSGQPNTEAFF
TRBJ2-7 | TRBV29-1 | 14 | . | CSVARAQVAHEQYF
TRBJ2-7 | TRBV6-5 | 14 | TRBD2 | CASFGSGFSYEQYF
TRBJ2-1 | TRBV4-3 | 17 | TRBD2 | CASSQGVVRGSLDEQFF
TRBJ2-1 | TRBV15 | 13 | . | CATSRAGTELQFF
TRBJ2-1 | TRBV6-1 | 18 | TRBD2 | CASSERRDSGGFYNEQFF
TRBJ2-7 | TRBV28 | 15 | TRBD2 | CASAGTSGGNYEQYF
TRBJ1-4 | TRBV5-4 | 14 | . | CASSPGKTDEKLFF
TRBJ2-3 | TRBV11-1 | 12 | . | CASSPGTDTQYF
TRBJ1-4 | TRBV5-1 | 16 | . | CASSLRTETINEKLFF
TRBJ1-4 | TRBV11-2 | 13 | . | CASSPATNEKLFF
TRBJ2-1 | TRBV20-1 | 16 | TRBD2 | CSASSRSGGQYNEQFF
TRBJ2-4 | TRBV29-1 | 14 | . | CSVIGGIAKNIQYF
TRBJ1-6 | TRBV5-1 | 12 | . | CASSLGGSPLHF
TRBJ2-7 | TRBV3-1/TRBV3-2 | 13 | . | CASSHVWGDEQYF
TRBJ2-1 | TRBV6-2/TRBV6-3 | 16 | . | CASSYSMQGLYNEQFF
TRBJ2-3 | TRBV7-9 | 14 | . | CASSAGTDTDTQYF
TRBJ2-7 | TRBV4-1 | 14 | . | CASSQEPHSYEQYF
TRBJ1-1 | TRBV6-5 | 13 | TRBD1 | CATSQGEVTEAFF
TRBJ1-4 | TRBV5-4 | 14 | . | CASTYRGPNEKLFF
TRBJ1-5 | TRBV7-2 | 15 | TRBD1 | CASSLGTGLNQPQHF
TRBJ1-4 | TRBV6-5 | 15 | . | CASSYSGDSTEKLFF
TRBJ1-5 | TRBV27 | 14 | . | CASSLGNSNQPQHF
TRBJ2-7 | TRBV6-5 | 14 | TRBD2 | CASKLAGWNYEQYF
TRBJ1-6 | TRBV7-9 | 13 | . | CASSLEGNSPLHF
TRBJ1-2 | TRBV18 | 13 | . | CASSPEPNYGYTF
TRBJ2-1 | TRBV5-1 | 12 | TRBD1 | CASSTGVNEQFF
TRBJ1-6 | TRBV19 | 14 | . | CASSISQYNSPLHF
TRBJ1-5 | TRBV7-9 | 13 | . | CASSLATRQPQHF
TRBJ2-3 | TRBV18 | 11 | . | CASSISDTQYF
TRBJ2-7 | TRBV19 | 15 | . | CASTLNGTESYEQYF
TRBJ1-2 | TRBV2 | 14 | . | CASSQQEPNYGYTF
TRBJ1-1 | TRBV12-5 | 13 | . | CASGFGGWRGAFF
TRBJ1-1 | TRBV11-1 | 13 | TRBD1 | CASSPGQVSEAFF
TRBJ1-4 | TRBV27 | 13 | . | CASSRSPFEKLFF
TRBJ2-7 | TRBV7-8 | 16 | . | CASSLRQGLGSSEQYF
TRBJ2-5 | TRBV7-3 | 14 | TRBD2 | CASSLAGGAETQYF